The following is a T cell receptor (beta chain) sequence with its context. Antigen unknown. The germline V gene has CDR1 SGHVS and CDR2 FNYEAQ. The V gene end was trimmed by 1 base and the J gene end by 7 bases; junction bases not matched to a gene: 8. CDR3 length equals 16 residues. Produced via immunoSEQ multiplex PCR; TCRdb's table is partial and in-frame only. The sample carries about 76,000 clones, around nine tenths recorded once. These data originate in a study of OX40 agonist ivuxolimab in advanced cancers. Study overall: Ivuxolimab doses were 0.01, 0.1, 0.3, 1.5, 3 or 10 mg/kg every 2 weeks. A history of anti-PD-1, anti-PD-L1 or anti-CTLA-4 therapy was acceptable, and approximately 39% had some.

Notes on the study in general: Among the nonresponders, some also had low normalized T-cell clonal expansion. The study found that CD8+ T cells averaged more expanded clones than CD4+.

The TCR originated in an adult with an advanced solid tumor such as melanoma, head and neck, liver or kidney cancer. V is TRBV7-6 and J is TRBJ2-1; 9 bases agree with TRBD2. The sequenced sample was CD4+ or CD8+ T cells sorted from blood, obtained in a trial of the OX40 agonist ivuxolimab. In DNA, the CDR3 is TGTGCCAGCAGCTTAGGAGCTAGCGGGATCGGGAATGAGCAGTTCTTC. Residues: CASSLGASGIGNEQFF.